The clone carrying this TCR beta chain occurred a few times. This CDR3 spans 16 amino acids. Per the germline V gene, CDR1 is SGHDT and CDR2 is YYEEEE. Trimming removed 3 bases from V and 4 bases from J; junction bases left unmatched: 12. The data stem from a study of T-cell reconstitution after alpha-beta-depleted transplantation in children. The TCRbeta library was prepared with unique molecular identifiers. One entry per CDR3 protein results from TCRdb running MiXCR on the PCR reads. The data show fewer than 250,000 distinct CDR3 sequences, more than 15% seen once. This TCR was recovered from a male patient between 2 and 9 years old who had a stem cell transplant for acute lymphoblastic leukemia, so the T cells may come from the graft donor. This specimen consisted of PBMCs, mostly from graft donor cells, obtained 360 days after TCRalphabeta/CD19-depleted stem cell transplant. J is TRBJ2-7 and V is TRBV5-6; TRBD1 aligns across 8 bases. CDR3 loop: CASSSQGQGGPYEQYF. The DNA for the CDR3 is TGTGCCAGCAGCTCACAAGGACAGGGAGGCCCTTACGAGCAGTACTTC.